Each of the 8 T cell receptor beta chains below was sequenced from the same sample in a study of T cells expressing NK-cell markers. TCRdb reprocessed the 5' RACE reads, keeping one entry per CDR3 protein, no DNA. The sample data list roughly 390,000 distinct CDR3 sequences. The sequencing input was blood T cells: a sorted CD56 or NKG2C T cell subset, CD4+ or CD8+ T cells, or bulk PBMC T cells (not recorded which). These receptors came from a man aged 18-70 years in good health.

The chain carries TRBV9 and TRBJ1-6; no DNA is available, so the TRBD1 call from TCRdb remains unchecked. The V gene's germline CDR1 is SGDLS and CDR2 YYNGEE. This CDR3 is built from 14 residues. The CDR3 here is CASSVTGNNSPLHF.

V is TRBV5-1 and J is TRBJ2-2; TCRdb calls TRBD2, which cannot be checked without DNA. CDR3 size: 18 residues. Looked up from germline, CDR1 is SGHRS and CDR2 is YFSETQ. The CDR3 loop reads CASSDTPGLAGNGELFFF.

J is TRBJ2-1 and V is TRBV5-1. Germline CDR1 and CDR2: SGHRS and YFSETQ. This CDR3 spans 17 amino acids. The CDR3 is CASSLESLASSYNEQFF.

The chain joins TRBV5-6 to TRBJ2-4; with no DNA, the TCRdb D assignment of TRBD2 cannot be verified. Germline lookup yields CDR1 SGHDT and CDR2 YYEEEE. CDR3 length equals 18 residues. CDR3 amino acids: CASSPGGAMRSAKNIQYF.

The chain uses TRBV20-1 and TRBJ2-7. Germline V gene data show CDR1 as DFQATT and CDR2 as SNEGSKA (reference sequence). This CDR3 has 16 residues. CDR3 amino acids: CSARKLFEDSTYEQYF.

This chain links TRBV6-1 with TRBJ2-6; TCRdb reports TRBD1, a call that lacks DNA to check it against. This CDR3 is built from 16 residues. From germline, CDR1 is MNHNS and CDR2 SASEGT. CDR3 loop: CASSRMGGTGANVLTF.

The chain links TRBV11-3 to TRBJ2-3; the TCRdb call, TRBD1, lacks DNA for checking. The CDR3 covers 15 residues. CDR1 is SGHNT and CDR2 is YENEEA in the germline V gene. The CDR3 is CASSGSGGAADTQYF.

The chain carries TRBV5-4 and TRBJ2-5. CDR1 is SGHNT, CDR2 YYREEE, per germline (reference sequence). CDR3 length equals 13 residues. CDR3 region: CASSSGGHETQYF.